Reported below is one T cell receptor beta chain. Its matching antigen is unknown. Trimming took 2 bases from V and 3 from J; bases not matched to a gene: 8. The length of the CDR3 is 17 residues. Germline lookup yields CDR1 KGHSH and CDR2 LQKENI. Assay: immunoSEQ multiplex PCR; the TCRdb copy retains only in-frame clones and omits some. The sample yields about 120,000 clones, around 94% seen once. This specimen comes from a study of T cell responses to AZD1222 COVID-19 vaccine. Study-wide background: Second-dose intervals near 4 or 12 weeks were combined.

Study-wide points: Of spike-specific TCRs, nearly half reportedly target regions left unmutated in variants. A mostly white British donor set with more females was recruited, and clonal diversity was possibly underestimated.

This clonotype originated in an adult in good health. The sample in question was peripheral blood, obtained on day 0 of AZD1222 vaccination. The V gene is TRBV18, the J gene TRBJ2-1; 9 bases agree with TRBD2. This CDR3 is CASSPKMPSGDYNEQFF. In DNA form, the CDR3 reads TGTGCCAGCTCACCAAAAATGCCTAGCGGGGACTACAATGAGCAGTTCTTC.